The following is a T cell receptor (beta chain) sequence with its context. Antigen: not known. This sample stems from a study of early T cells in non-severe SARS-CoV-2 infection. Study details: Sequenced bulk RNA came from whole blood that was unsorted, and chains were unpaired. General study results and limits: Comparison of clonotypes with VDJdb favored anti-spike CD8 responses while missing private and CD4 specificities.

The CDR3 sequence is 12 residues long. V was clipped by 6 bases and J by 6 bases, with 8 bases between them. Germline loops: CDR1 MDHEN, CDR2 SYDVKM. Separate cDNA molecules each had unique molecular identifiers attached to them. TCRdb ran MiXCR on the 5' RACE reads and lists one entry per CDR3 protein. The repertoire holds approximately 80,000 distinct CDR3 sequences, around 12% seen once, with roughly 3.1% in the top ten. Material: whole blood. This clonotype originated in an adult who was a healthcare worker with PCR-confirmed SARS-CoV-2 infection or an uninfected control (not recorded which). The chain carries TRBV28 and TRBJ1-4; maybe TRBD1 (5 bases). The CDR3 loop reads CASSGGYEKLFF. The CDR3 DNA reads as TGTGCCAGCAGCGGGGGGTATGAAAAACTGTTTTTT.